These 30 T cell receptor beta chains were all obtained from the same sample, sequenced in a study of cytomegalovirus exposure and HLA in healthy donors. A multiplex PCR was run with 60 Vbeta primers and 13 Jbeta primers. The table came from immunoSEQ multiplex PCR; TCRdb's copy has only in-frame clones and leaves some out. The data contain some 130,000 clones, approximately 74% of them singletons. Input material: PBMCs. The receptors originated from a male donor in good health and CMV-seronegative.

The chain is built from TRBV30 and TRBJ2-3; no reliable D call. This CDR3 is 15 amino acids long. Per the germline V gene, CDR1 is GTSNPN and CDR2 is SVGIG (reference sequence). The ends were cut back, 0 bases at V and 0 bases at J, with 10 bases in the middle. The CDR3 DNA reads TGTGCCTGGAGTGTACGGGTGGCTAGCACAGATACGCAGTATTTT. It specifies CAWSVRVASTDTQYF.

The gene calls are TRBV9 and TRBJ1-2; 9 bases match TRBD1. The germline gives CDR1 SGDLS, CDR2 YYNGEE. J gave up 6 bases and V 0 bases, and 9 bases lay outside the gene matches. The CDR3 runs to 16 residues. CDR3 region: CASSVAAGQGANGYTF. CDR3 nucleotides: TGTGCCAGCAGCGTAGCCGCGGGACAGGGAGCGAATGGCTACACCTTC.

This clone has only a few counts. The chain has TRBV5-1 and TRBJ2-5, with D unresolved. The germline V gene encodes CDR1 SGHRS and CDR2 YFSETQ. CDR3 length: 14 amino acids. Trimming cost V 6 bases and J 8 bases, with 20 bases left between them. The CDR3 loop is CASTVGSTQGTQYF. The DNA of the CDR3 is TGCGCCAGCACCGTGGGCAGTACCCAAGGAACCCAGTACTTC.

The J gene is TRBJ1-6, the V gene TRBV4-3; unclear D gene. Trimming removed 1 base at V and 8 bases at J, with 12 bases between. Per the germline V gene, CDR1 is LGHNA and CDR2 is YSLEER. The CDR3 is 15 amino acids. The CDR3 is CASSQVWARHSPLHF. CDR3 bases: TGCGCCAGCAGCCAAGTTTGGGCCCGACATTCACCCCTCCACTTT.

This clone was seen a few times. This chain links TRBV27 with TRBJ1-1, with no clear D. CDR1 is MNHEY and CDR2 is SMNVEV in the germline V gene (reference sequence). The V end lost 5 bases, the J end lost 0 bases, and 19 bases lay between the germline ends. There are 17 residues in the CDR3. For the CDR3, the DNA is TGTGCCAGCAGTACCCTCCGTACCGGAGGCATGAACACTGAAGCTTTCTTT. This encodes CASSTLRTGGMNTEAFF.

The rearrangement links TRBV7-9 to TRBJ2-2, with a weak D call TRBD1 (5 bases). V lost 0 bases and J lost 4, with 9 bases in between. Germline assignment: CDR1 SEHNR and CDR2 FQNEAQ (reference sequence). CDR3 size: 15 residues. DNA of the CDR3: TGTGCCAGCAGCTTAGCAGGGGTAGGCACCGGGGAGCTGTTTTTT. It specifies CASSLAGVGTGELFF.

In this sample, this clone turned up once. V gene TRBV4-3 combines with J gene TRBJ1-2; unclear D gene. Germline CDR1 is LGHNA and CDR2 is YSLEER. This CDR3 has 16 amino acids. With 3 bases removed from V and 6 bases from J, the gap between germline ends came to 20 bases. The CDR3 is CASSHGGRVERHGYTF. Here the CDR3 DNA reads TGCGCCAGCAGCCATGGAGGGAGGGTGGAGCGGCATGGCTACACCTTC.

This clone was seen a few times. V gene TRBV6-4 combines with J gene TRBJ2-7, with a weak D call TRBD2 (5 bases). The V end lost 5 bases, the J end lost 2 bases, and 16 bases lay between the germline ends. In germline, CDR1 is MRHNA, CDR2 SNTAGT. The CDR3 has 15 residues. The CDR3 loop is CASSPLPSGTYEQYF. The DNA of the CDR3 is TGTGCCAGCAGTCCCCTCCCAAGCGGAACCTACGAGCAGTACTTC.

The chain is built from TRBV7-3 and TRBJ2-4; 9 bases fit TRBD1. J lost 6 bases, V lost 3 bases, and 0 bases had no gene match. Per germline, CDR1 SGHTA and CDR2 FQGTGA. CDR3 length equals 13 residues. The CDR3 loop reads CASSLGQGNIQYF. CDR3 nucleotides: TGTGCCAGCAGCTTGGGACAGGGAAACATTCAGTACTTC.

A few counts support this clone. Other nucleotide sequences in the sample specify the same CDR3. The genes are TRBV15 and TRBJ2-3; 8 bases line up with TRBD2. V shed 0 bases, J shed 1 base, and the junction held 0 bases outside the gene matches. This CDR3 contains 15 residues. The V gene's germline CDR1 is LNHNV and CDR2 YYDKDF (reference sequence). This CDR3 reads CATSREAGGTDTQYF. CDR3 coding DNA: TGTGCCACCAGCAGAGAAGCGGGGGGCACAGATACGCAGTATTTT.

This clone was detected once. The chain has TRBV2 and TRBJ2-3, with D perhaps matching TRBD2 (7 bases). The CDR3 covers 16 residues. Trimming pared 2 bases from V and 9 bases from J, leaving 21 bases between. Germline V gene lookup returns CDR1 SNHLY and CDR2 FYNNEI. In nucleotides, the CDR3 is TGTGCCAGCAGTGAATTGCGGGGGCGCAGTTTAAGGACGCAGTATTTT. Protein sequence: CASSELRGRSLRTQYF.

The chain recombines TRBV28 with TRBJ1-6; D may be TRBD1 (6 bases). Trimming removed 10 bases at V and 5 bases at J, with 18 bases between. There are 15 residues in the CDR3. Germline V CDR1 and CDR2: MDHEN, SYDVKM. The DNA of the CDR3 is TGTGCCACCTATTTGACGGGACACAATAATTCACCCCTCCACTTT. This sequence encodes CATYLTGHNNSPLHF.

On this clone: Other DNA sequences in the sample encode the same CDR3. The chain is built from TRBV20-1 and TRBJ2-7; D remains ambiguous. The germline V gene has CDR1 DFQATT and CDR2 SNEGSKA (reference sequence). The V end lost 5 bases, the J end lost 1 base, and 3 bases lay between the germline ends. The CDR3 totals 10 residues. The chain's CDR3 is CSALSYEQYF. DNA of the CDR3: TGCAGTGCTCTATCCTACGAGCAGTACTTC.

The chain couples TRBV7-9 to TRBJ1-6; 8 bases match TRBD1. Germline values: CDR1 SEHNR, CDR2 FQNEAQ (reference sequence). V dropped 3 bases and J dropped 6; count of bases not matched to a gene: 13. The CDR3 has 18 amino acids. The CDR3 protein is CASSFGQGSLRGNSPLHF. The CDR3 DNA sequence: TGTGCCAGCAGCTTCGGACAGGGATCTCTCCGGGGTAATTCACCCCTCCACTTT. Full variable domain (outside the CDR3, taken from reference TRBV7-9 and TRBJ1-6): DTGVSQNPRHKITKRGQNVTFRCDPISEHNRLYWYRQTLGQGPEFLTYFQNEAQLEKSRLLSDRFSAERPKGSFSTLEIQRTEQGDSAMYLCASSFGQGSLRGNSPLHFGNGTRLTVT.

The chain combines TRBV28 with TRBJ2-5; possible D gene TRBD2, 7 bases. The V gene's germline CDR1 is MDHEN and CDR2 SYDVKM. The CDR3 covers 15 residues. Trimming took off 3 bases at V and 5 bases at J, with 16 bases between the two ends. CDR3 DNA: TGTGCCAGCAGTTTCCCACTTAGGGGGGGGGAGACCCAGTACTTC. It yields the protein CASSFPLRGGETQYF.

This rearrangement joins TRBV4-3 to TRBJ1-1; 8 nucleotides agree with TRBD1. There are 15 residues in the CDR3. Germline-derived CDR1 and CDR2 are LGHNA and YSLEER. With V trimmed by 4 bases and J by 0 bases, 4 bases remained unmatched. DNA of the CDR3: TGCGCCAGCAGCCCACAGACAGGGGTGAACACTGAAGCTTTCTTT. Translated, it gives CASSPQTGVNTEAFF.

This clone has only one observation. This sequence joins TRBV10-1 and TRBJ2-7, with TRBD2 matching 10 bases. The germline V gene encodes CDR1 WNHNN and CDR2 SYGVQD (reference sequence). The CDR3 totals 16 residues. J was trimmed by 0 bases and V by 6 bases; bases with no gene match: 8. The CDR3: CASRRRTSGTSYEQYF. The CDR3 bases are TGCGCCAGCAGACGACGGACTAGCGGAACCTCCTACGAGCAGTACTTC.

CDR3 region: CASSLTEVATEAFF. CDR3 DNA sequence: TGTGCCAGCAGCTTAACCGAGGTAGCCACTGAAGCTTTCTTT. The rearrangement links TRBV7-6 to TRBJ1-1; D is unclear. V was shortened by 2 bases and J by 4 bases, with 11 bases between the two germline ends. The CDR3 is made up of 14 amino acids. The germline CDR1 and CDR2 sequences are SGHVS and FNYEAQ. Using reference TRBV7-6 and TRBJ1-1 for the parts outside the CDR3, the full variable domain is GAGVSQSPRYKVTKRGQDVALRCDPISGHVSLYWYRQALGQGPEFLTYFNYEAQQDKSGLPNDRFSAERPEGSISTLTIQRTEQRDSAMYRCASSLTEVATEAFFGQGTRLTVV.

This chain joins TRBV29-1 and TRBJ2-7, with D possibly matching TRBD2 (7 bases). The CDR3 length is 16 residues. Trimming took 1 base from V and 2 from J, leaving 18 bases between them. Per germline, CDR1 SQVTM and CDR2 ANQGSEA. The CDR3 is CSVEGGGGYKPYEQYF. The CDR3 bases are TGCAGCGTTGAAGGGGGAGGGGGTTATAAACCCTACGAGCAGTACTTC.

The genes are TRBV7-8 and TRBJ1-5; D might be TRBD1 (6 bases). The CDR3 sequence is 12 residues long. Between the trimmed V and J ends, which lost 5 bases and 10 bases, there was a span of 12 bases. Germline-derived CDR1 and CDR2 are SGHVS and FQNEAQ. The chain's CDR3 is CASSAQTGPQHF. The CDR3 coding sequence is TGTGCCAGCAGCGCCCAGACAGGCCCCCAGCATTTT.

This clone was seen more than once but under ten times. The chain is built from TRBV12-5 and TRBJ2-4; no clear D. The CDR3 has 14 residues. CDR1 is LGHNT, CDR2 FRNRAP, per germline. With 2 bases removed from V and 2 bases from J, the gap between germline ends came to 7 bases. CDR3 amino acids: CASGLSGTKNIQYF. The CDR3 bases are TGTGCTAGTGGTTTGTCCGGTACCAAAAACATTCAGTACTTC.

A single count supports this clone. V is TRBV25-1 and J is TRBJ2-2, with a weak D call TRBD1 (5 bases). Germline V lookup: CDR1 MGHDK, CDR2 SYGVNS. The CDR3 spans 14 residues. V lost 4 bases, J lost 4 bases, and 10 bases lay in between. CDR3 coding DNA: TGTGCCAGCAGTGCGGTTGGGGCCACCGGGGAGCTGTTTTTT. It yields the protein CASSAVGATGELFF.

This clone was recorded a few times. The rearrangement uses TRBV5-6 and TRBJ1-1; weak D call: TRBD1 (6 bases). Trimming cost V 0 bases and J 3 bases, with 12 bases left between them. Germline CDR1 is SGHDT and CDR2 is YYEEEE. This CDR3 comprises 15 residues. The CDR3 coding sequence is TGTGCCAGCAGCTTGGGACAGGAATGGGACACTGAAGCTTTCTTT. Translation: CASSLGQEWDTEAFF. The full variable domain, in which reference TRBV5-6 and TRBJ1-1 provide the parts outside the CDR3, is DAGVTQSPTHLIKTRGQQVTLRCSPKSGHDTVSWYQQALGQGPQFIFQYYEEEERQRGNFPDRFSGHQFPNYSSELNVNALLLGDSALYLCASSLGQEWDTEAFFGQGTRLTVV.

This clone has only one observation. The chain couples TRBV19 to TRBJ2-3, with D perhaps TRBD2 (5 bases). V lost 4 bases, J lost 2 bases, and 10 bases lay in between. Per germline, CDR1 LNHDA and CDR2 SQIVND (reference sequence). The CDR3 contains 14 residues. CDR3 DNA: TGTGCCAGTAGTAAGAACGGGAACACAGATACGCAGTATTTT. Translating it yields CASSKNGNTDTQYF.

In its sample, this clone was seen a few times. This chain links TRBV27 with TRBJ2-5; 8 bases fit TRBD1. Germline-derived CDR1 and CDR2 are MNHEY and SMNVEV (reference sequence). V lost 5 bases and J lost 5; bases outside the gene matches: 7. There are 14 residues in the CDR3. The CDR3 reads CASSTDRGRETQYF. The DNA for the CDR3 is TGTGCCAGCAGTACCGACAGGGGACGCGAGACCCAGTACTTC.

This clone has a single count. The CDR3: CASSLQGGTDTQYF. The CDR3 nucleotides are TGTGCCAGCAGTCTTCAGGGTGGGACAGATACGCAGTATTTT. The chain joins TRBV6-1 to TRBJ2-3; tentative D call: TRBD1 (5 bases). The V end lost 5 bases, the J end lost 3 bases, and 12 bases lay between the germline ends. The CDR3 runs to 14 residues. Germline values: CDR1 MNHNS, CDR2 SASEGT.

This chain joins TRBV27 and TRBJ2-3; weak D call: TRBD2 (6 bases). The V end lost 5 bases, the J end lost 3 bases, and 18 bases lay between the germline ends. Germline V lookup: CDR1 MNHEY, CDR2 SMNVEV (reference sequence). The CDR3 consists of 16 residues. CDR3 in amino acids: CASSRPGGLRTDTQYF. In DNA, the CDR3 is TGTGCCAGCAGTCGCCCCGGGGGTTTGAGAACAGATACGCAGTATTTT.

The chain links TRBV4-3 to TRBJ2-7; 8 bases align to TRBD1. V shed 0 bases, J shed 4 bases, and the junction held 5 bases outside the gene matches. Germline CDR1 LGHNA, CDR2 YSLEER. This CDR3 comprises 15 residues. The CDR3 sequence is CASSQEGRGQYEQYF. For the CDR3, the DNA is TGCGCCAGCAGCCAAGAGGGCAGGGGGCAATACGAGCAGTACTTC.

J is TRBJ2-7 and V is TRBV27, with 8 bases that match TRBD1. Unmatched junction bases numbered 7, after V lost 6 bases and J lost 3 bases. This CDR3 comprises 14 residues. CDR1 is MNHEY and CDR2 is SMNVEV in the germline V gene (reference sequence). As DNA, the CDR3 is TGTGCCAGCAGCCCAAACAGGGGGAACTACGAGCAGTACTTC. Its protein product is CASSPNRGNYEQYF.

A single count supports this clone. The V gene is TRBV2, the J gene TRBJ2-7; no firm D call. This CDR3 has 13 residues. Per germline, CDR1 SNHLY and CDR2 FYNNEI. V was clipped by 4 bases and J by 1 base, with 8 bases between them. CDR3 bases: TGTGCCAGCAGTGTGGGCAGTTCCTACGAGCAGTACTTC. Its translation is CASSVGSSYEQYF. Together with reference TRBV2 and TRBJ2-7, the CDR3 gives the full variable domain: EPEVTQTPSHQVTQMGQEVILRCVPISNHLYFYWYRQILGQKVEFLVSFYNNEISEKSEIFDDQFSVERPDGSNFTLKIRSTKLEDSAMYFCASSVGSSYEQYFGPGTRLTVT.